This T cell receptor (beta chain) was captured in a study of blood T cell repertoires in COVID-19. As for the study in general: The origin of the acute and convalescent COVID-19 samples was the United States, Italy and Spain. PBMCs, B-cell-depleted T cells, or T cells were the source of the cDNA or gDNA that made up the material.

In the original analysis: Using reference gene primer amplification, nucleated cell counts were estimated. The repertoire was sequenced with immunoSEQ multiplex PCR; TCRdb's copy has only in-frame clones and lacks some. That table furnishes V, J and clone size, whereas the DNA furnished D and trimming. Altogether roughly 180,000 clones are present, about nine tenths being singletons, with the ten largest covering more than 20%. With V trimmed by 5 bases and J by 5 bases, 8 bases remained unmatched. The CDR3 extends over 16 amino acids. Germline CDR1 reads SGHNT; CDR2 reads YENEEA. This receptor was taken from a man in his 70s with active or convalescent COVID-19. The chain has TRBV11-3 and TRBJ2-5, with 13 bases matching TRBD2. The sequencing sample was made of peripheral blood. DNA for the CDR3: TGTGCCAGCAGCACCGGGACTAGCGGGGAAGGGGAGACCCAGTACTTC. It codes for CASSTGTSGEGETQYF.